One sample yielded the 8 T cell receptor beta chains listed below, sequenced in a study of vaccination and CD4 T cells after COVID-19. Treatment indicated: approximately 9-day PBMC culture with coronavirus spike peptide pools or control peptides (ViraFEST assay). Their recognized antigens are unknown. The Oncomine TCR Beta short-read assay sequenced DNA from cultured CD4+ T cells. MiXCR was run by TCRdb on the PCR reads, yielding one entry per CDR3 protein. Of approximately 24,000 distinct CDR3 sequences listed, over 60% were seen once; the top ten hold about 20%. This specimen consisted of CD4+ T cells from blood, cultured in vitro, obtained after SARS-CoV-2 vaccination. The receptors shown here come from a human donor who received a COVID-19 vaccine.

This chain joins TRBV20-1 and TRBJ2-7; 13 bases line up with TRBD2. The CDR3 runs to 15 residues. J was trimmed by 3 bases and V by 6 bases; bases with no gene match: 8. Per the germline V gene, CDR1 is DFQATT and CDR2 is SNEGSKA (reference sequence). The DNA of the CDR3 is TGCAGTGCCATGAAGACTAGCGGGGGGATCTACGAGCAGTACTTC. As protein: CSAMKTSGGIYEQYF.

J is TRBJ1-1 and V is TRBV6-1; 7 nucleotides match TRBD1. Losses at the gene ends were 6 bases for V and 1 base for J; bases not matched to a gene: 5. The CDR3 has 14 residues. Germline values: CDR1 MNHNS, CDR2 SASEGT. CDR3 nucleotides: TGTGCCAGCAGCCTGGACAGGCAGAACACTGAAGCTTTCTTT. Its protein product is CASSLDRQNTEAFF.

The chain employs TRBV7-6 and TRBJ2-5; 12 bases are a match to TRBD2. The CDR3 extends over 18 amino acids. In germline, CDR1 is SGHVS, CDR2 FNYEAQ. With V trimmed by 1 base and J by 0 bases, 6 bases remained unmatched. The CDR3 reads CASSLVASGGEYQETQYF. The CDR3 DNA reads TGTGCCAGCAGCTTAGTGGCTAGCGGGGGGGAGTACCAAGAGACCCAGTACTTC.

This clonotype was found a few times. J is TRBJ2-3 and V is TRBV10-1; D gene uncertain. Germline V gene lookup returns CDR1 WNHNN and CDR2 SYGVQD (reference sequence). The CDR3 has 14 amino acids. Trimming shortened V by 6 bases and J by 3 bases, and 13 bases separated the two germline ends. In DNA form, the CDR3 reads TGCGCCAGCAGACCGCCCCCCTCAACAGATACGCAGTATTTT. This sequence encodes CASRPPPSTDTQYF.

This clonotype has only a few counts. This chain connects TRBV19 to TRBJ2-2; D perhaps matches TRBD1 (7 bases). V lost 9 bases and J 8 bases, leaving 22 bases between the germline ends. The CDR3 has 15 residues. Per germline, CDR1 LNHDA and CDR2 SQIVND (reference sequence). The CDR3 nucleotides are TGTGCCAGCAAAGGGGCCAGGGGGGCGTCAGGGGAGCTGTTTTTT. Its protein product is CASKGARGASGELFF.

This chain links TRBV6-1 with TRBJ1-3; D remains ambiguous. The CDR3 spans 15 residues. Germline values: CDR1 MNHNS, CDR2 SASEGT. V lost 7 bases and J 0 bases, leaving 13 bases between the germline ends. The CDR3 spells CASTPKLLSGNTIYF. Written as DNA, the CDR3 is TGTGCCAGCACGCCCAAACTGCTCTCTGGAAACACCATATATTTT.

The rearrangement joins TRBV12-3 or TRBV12-4 to TRBJ2-1, with 13 bases fitting TRBD2. V was pared by 6 bases and J by 0 bases, with 8 bases of the junction left unmatched. This CDR3 is built from 18 residues. In DNA form, the CDR3 reads TGTGCCAGCAGAATAATGGGACTAGCGGGGAGCTCCTACAATGAGCAGTTCTTC. It encodes CASRIMGLAGSSYNEQFF.

The gene calls are TRBV27 and TRBJ2-2, with TRBD1 as a possible D gene (5 bases). CDR3 length: 13 amino acids. Trimming took 4 bases from V and 7 from J, leaving 10 bases between them. Germline V gene lookup returns CDR1 MNHEY and CDR2 SMNVEV (reference sequence). CDR3 DNA: TGTGCCAGCAGTTCCCACAGGAGCGGGGAGCTGTTTTTT. It encodes CASSSHRSGELFF.